A selection of T cell receptor beta chains follows, all from one sample in a study of T cell responses to AZD1222 COVID-19 vaccine. Method: immunoSEQ multiplex PCR; TCRdb's copy keeps in-frame clones and lacks some. The sample has approximately 130,000 clones, roughly 86% seen once. The input for sequencing was peripheral blood, taken 28 days after the second AZD1222 dose. These receptor sequences come from an adult who received the AZD1222 COVID-19 vaccine. Both conserved end residues are part of each CDR3. A D gene is named only where the DNA matches it firmly. Clone size appears in some rows only: once, few, many, or a class for an expanded clone.

D: -
V: TRBV10-3
J: TRBJ1-6
size: -
CDR3: CAISATDSPLHF
DNA: TGTGCCATCAGTGCTACGGATTCACCCCTCCACTTT

D: -
V: TRBV10-2
J: TRBJ2-7
size: -
CDR3: CASLNYEQYF
DNA: TGCGCCAGCTTGAACTACGAGCAGTACTTC

D: TRBD1
V: TRBV5-1
J: TRBJ2-3
size: -
CDR3: CASSKGTGGIDTQYF
DNA: TGCGCCAGCAGCAAAGGGACAGGGGGCATAGATACGCAGTATTTT

D: -
V: TRBV5-6
J: TRBJ2-3
size: -
CDR3: CASSTTDTQYF
DNA: TGTGCCAGCAGCACCACAGATACGCAGTATTTT

D: TRBD2
V: TRBV12-5
J: TRBJ2-1
size: once
CDR3: CASGLLPAGTSGRHEQFF
DNA: TGTGCTAGTGGTTTGCTCCCCGCGGGGACTAGCGGGAGGCATGAGCAGTTCTTC

D: -
V: TRBV6-5
J: TRBJ2-7
size: -
CDR3: CASTLGSPSGEQYF
DNA: TGTGCCAGCACCTTAGGATCTCCCTCGGGGGAGCAGTACTTC

D: -
V: TRBV6-4
J: TRBJ2-7
size: -
CDR3: CASRRRGQSYEQYF
DNA: TGTGCCAGCAGAAGGCGGGGACAGAGCTACGAGCAGTACTTC

D: TRBD1
V: TRBV9
J: TRBJ2-2
size: once
CDR3: CASSGQGEENTGELFF
DNA: TGTGCCAGCAGCGGACAGGGGGAAGAGAACACCGGGGAGCTGTTTTTT

D: -
V: TRBV18
J: TRBJ2-3
size: -
CDR3: CASSQGRLDTQYF
DNA: TGTGCCAGCTCCCAGGGACGCCTTGATACGCAGTATTTT

D: TRBD1
V: TRBV18
J: TRBJ2-7
size: -
CDR3: CASSPSVAGGKQYF
DNA: TGTGCCAGCTCACCATCTGTGGCAGGGGGCAAGCAGTACTTC

D: -
V: TRBV18
J: TRBJ1-2
size: -
CDR3: CASSGSRDGFGYTF
DNA: TGTGCCAGCTCAGGGTCCCGGGATGGGTTTGGCTACACCTTC

D: -
V: TRBV5-1
J: TRBJ1-5
size: -
CDR3: CASSLFPGDNQPQHF
DNA: TGCGCCAGCAGCTTGTTCCCGGGAGACAATCAGCCCCAGCATTTT

D: TRBD2
V: TRBV28
J: TRBJ2-3
size: -
CDR3: CASSASGRAGDTQYF
DNA: TGTGCCAGCAGTGCTAGCGGGAGGGCCGGAGATACGCAGTATTTT

D: -
V: TRBV11-2
J: TRBJ2-7
size: -
CDR3: CASSLRVDYEQYF
DNA: TGTGCCAGCAGCTTACGAGTGGATTACGAGCAGTACTTC

D: TRBD1
V: TRBV5-6
J: TRBJ2-3
size: -
CDR3: CASTFRAGQGTDTQYF
DNA: TGTGCCAGCACCTTCCGGGCGGGACAGGGAACAGATACGCAGTATTTT

D: TRBD1
V: TRBV7-9
J: TRBJ2-2
size: -
CDR3: CASSLARQGQAGELFF
DNA: TGTGCCAGCAGCTTAGCACGACAGGGGCAGGCCGGGGAGCTGTTTTTT

D: -
V: TRBV6-5
J: TRBJ1-1
size: -
CDR3: CASSPSVNTEAFF
DNA: TGTGCCAGCAGTCCCTCAGTGAACACTGAAGCTTTCTTT

D: TRBD2
V: TRBV12-5
J: TRBJ2-5
size: -
CDR3: CASGLVQGLAGFQETQYF
DNA: TGTGCTAGTGGTTTGGTACAGGGACTAGCGGGATTTCAAGAGACCCAGTACTTC

D: -
V: TRBV11-1
J: TRBJ2-3
size: -
CDR3: CASSLGASTDTQYF
DNA: TGTGCCAGCAGCTTAGGGGCCTCGACAGATACGCAGTATTTT

D: -
V: TRBV15
J: TRBJ1-2
size: -
CDR3: CATSRDSAGESGYTF
DNA: TGTGCCACCAGCAGAGATTCGGCAGGGGAAAGTGGCTACACCTTC

D: -
V: TRBV7-9
J: TRBJ1-3
size: -
CDR3: CASSPFKQAGNTIYF
DNA: TGTGCCAGCAGCCCTTTCAAACAGGCTGGAAACACCATATATTTT

D: -
V: TRBV7-9
J: TRBJ2-7
size: once
CDR3: CASSPGHIYEQYF
DNA: TGTGCCAGCAGCCCCGGTCACATCTACGAGCAGTACTTC